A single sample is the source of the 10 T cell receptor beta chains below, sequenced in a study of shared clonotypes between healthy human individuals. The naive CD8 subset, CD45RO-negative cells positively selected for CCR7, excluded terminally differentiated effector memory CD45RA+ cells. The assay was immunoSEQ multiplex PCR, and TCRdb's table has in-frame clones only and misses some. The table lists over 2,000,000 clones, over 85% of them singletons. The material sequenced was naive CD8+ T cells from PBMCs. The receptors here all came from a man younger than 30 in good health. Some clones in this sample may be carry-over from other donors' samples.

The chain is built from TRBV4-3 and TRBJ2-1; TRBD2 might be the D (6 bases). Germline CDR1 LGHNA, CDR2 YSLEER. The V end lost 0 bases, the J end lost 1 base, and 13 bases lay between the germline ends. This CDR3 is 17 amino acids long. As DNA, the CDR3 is TGCGCCAGCAGCCAAGACGTGAGCGGGTTATCCTACAATGAGCAGTTCTTC. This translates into CASSQDVSGLSYNEQFF.

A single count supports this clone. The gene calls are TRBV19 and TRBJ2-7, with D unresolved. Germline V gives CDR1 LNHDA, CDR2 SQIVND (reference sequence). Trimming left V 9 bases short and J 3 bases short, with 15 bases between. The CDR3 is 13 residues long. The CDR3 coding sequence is TGTGCCAGCAACTCCCCCGGTAGCTACGAGCAGTACTTC. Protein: CASNSPGSYEQYF.

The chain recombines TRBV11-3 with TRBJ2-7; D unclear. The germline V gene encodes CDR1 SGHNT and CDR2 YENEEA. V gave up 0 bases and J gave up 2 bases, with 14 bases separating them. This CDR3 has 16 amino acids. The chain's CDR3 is CASSLEMAQTTYEQYF. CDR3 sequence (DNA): TGTGCCAGCAGCTTAGAGATGGCGCAAACAACCTACGAGCAGTACTTC.

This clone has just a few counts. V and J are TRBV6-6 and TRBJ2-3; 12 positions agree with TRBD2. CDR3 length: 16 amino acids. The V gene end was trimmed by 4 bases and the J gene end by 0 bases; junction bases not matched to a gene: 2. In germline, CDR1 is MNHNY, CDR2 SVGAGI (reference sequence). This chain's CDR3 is CASSFGLAGSTDTQYF. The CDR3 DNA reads TGTGCCAGCAGTTTTGGACTAGCGGGGAGCACAGATACGCAGTATTTT.

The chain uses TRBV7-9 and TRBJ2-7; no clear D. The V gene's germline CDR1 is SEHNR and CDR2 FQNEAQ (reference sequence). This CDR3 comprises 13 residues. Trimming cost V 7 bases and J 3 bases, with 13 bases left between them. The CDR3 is CASKEISGYEQYF. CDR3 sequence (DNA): TGTGCCAGCAAGGAGATCTCGGGCTACGAGCAGTACTTC.

CDR3 coding DNA: TGTGCCACCAGCAGAGTCCGGGACCTCAATCAGCCCCAGCATTTT. It yields the protein CATSRVRDLNQPQHF. This sequence joins TRBV15 and TRBJ1-5; D perhaps matches TRBD1 (5 bases). Germline V gene data show CDR1 as LNHNV and CDR2 as YYDKDF (reference sequence). The CDR3 spans 15 residues. The V end lost 1 base, the J end lost 3 bases, and 10 bases lay between the germline ends.

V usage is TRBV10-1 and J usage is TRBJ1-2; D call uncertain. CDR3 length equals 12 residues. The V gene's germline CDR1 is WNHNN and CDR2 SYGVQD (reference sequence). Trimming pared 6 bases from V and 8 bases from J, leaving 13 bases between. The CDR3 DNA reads TGCGCCAGCAGGAGGGAGATTGGGGGCTACACCTTC. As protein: CASRREIGGYTF.

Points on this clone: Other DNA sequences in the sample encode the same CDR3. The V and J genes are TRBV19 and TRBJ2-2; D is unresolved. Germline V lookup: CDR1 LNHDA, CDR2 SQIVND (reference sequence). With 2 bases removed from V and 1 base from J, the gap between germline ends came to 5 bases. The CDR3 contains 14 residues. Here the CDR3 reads CASSISVNTGELFF. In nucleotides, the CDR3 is TGTGCCAGTAGTATATCCGTGAACACCGGGGAGCTGTTTTTT.

The CDR3 loop is CATSSPPGRFSYNSPLHF. In nucleotides, the CDR3 is TGTGCCACCAGCAGCCCCCCCGGCCGATTCTCCTATAATTCACCCCTCCACTTT. V and J are TRBV15 and TRBJ1-6, with unresolved D. The germline V and J ends were trimmed by 3 bases and 0 bases, with 15 bases remaining between them. The CDR3 covers 18 residues. The germline V gene has CDR1 LNHNV and CDR2 YYDKDF (reference sequence).

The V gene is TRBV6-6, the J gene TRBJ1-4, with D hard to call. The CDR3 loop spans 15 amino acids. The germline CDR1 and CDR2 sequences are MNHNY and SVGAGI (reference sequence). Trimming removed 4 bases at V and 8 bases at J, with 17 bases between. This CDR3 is CASSSTSHEREKLFF. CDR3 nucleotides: TGTGCCAGCAGTTCGACCAGTCACGAGCGGGAAAAACTGTTTTTT.